This T cell receptor beta chain was documented in a study of blood T cell repertoires in COVID-19 (dated by TCRdb to about 2020). As for the study more broadly: The collaborator samples originated in the United States, Italy and Spain and spanned the acute and convalescent phases of COVID-19. The material from the prospective study consisted of cDNA or gDNA derived from T cells, B-cell-depleted T cells, or PBMCs. Where HLA class I and class II types were available, the types were taken from metadata supplied by the sample provider, not from assay-based typing. The repertoires were released in a freely available public database meant as a resource for research on the immune response to SARS-CoV-2. Samples were obtained from the ongoing ImmuneRACE study (first 160 participants) and from over a thousand subjects provided by 6 global collaborators. Deeply sampled blood TCRbeta repertoires from subjects exposed to, actively infected with, or recovered from COVID-19 were included in the dataset. The sample metadata nearly always contained a de-identified subject ID, COVID-19 status, age in years and sex. General findings and caveats noted by the study authors: How much clinical and demographic metadata was included differed by source and by participant, and the metadata was provided uncurated.

The immunoSEQ Assay, a bias-controlled multiplex PCR, was used to amplify TCRbeta CDR3 regions from genomic DNA. The paper's data handling went like this. The number of nucleated cells in each sample was estimated from the amplification of reference gene primers within the assay. To quantify the absolute abundance of each unique TCRbeta CDR3 rearrangement, sequence reads were collapsed and filtered. Productive Simpson clonality was computed per sample as the square root of Simpson's diversity index over productive rearrangements. As stored in TCRdb, this immuneACCESS dataset retains in-frame rearrangements with V and J assigned. A fraction of the clones does not appear; measured against another copy, unresolved V genes explain less than half of the discrepancy, and the remainder lacks a known reason. For V, J and clone size, that table is used; D and trimming come from the DNA. The table for this sample lists approximately 75,000 clones; approximately 85% of them were counted only once. Of the sample, over 4.5% is held by the ten largest clones.

As for this clone: Its cognate antigen has yet to be identified. Per-base quality was not reported, and no clone a single base away is much larger than it.

Each collaborating institution followed its own protocols to collect whole blood in K2EDTA tubes. For TCRbeta analysis, collaborators shipped samples in one of three forms: frozen whole blood, isolated PBMCs, or DNA extracted from either of those sample types. The sequenced material came from peripheral blood. This TCR came from a man older than 75 with acute or convalescent COVID-19.

This receptor carries the CDR3 CASSFLQGALNLEAFF. The DNA reads as follows: TGTGCCAGCAGCTTTTTGCAGGGGGCGCTTAATTTAGAAGCTTTCTTT. This chain is built from TRBV7-2 and TRBJ1-1; 8 middle bases align to TRBD1. The CDR3 starts with the cysteine, ends with the phenylalanine, and has 16 residues. The CDR3 DNA has 48 bases and is translated from base 1. V lost 3 bases and J lost 8 bases, and the count of bases not matched to a germline gene is 14. CDR1 SGHTA and CDR2 FQGNSA were looked up in the germline V gene.